This T cell receptor beta chain was observed in a study of CD8 T cells in Susac syndrome. Per the germline V gene, CDR1 is SEHNR and CDR2 is FQNEAQ (reference sequence). The CDR3 sequence is 17 residues long. V gave up 5 bases and J gave up 4 bases, with 21 bases separating them. Study conclusions and caveats: The number of individuals included in the study's TCR sequencing and HLA analysis was acknowledged as relatively small.

Sequencing of TCR beta, carried out with a high-throughput approach, was applied to CD8+ and CD4+ T cells from the blood. The authors reverse transcribed roughly 0.5 to 1 ug RNA with random hexamers. A multiplex approach, immunoSEQ multiplex PCR, amplified TCR beta CDR3 across 54 Vbeta and 13 Jbeta. TCRdb independently ran MiXCR on the immunoSEQ multiplex PCR reads; one entry per CDR3 protein. Of 250,000 to 300,000 distinct CDR3 sequences listed, around 91% are singletons. About this clonotype: Its antigen is as yet unknown.

The J gene is TRBJ1-3, the V gene TRBV7-9; a possible D gene is TRBD1 (5 bases). Sequenced sample: CD8+ T cells from PBMCs. This TCR was recovered from a human donor with multiple sclerosis. The chain's CDR3 is CASSPTGTETIGNTIYF. The CDR3 DNA is TGTGCCAGCAGCCCTACGGGGACCGAAACCATCGGAAACACCATATATTTT.